The 14 T cell receptor beta chains in this list originate from one sample, sequenced in a study of cytotoxic CD8 clonotypes in ibrutinib-treated CLL. Assay used: immunoSEQ multiplex PCR; TCRdb lists only in-frame clones, some missing. The profile shows about 68,000 clones, about nine tenths of them singletons. Sequences were derived from PBMCs, sampled after 12 months of ibrutinib treatment. These receptors were obtained from a human donor with chronic lymphocytic leukemia.

V gene TRBV6-5 combines with J gene TRBJ1-1; tentative D call: TRBD1 (5 bases). The germline V and J ends were trimmed by 2 bases and 1 base, with 11 bases remaining between them. From germline, CDR1 is MNHEY and CDR2 SVGAGI. CDR3 size: 15 residues. The CDR3 nucleotides read TGTGCCAGCAGTTACGGGGGGACGGCGAACACTGAAGCTTTCTTT. Amino acid sequence: CASSYGGTANTEAFF.

The genes are TRBV10-3 and TRBJ2-7; 11 bases match TRBD2. The V gene's germline CDR1 is ENHRY and CDR2 SYGVKD. V was clipped by 2 bases and J by 7 bases; unmatched bases: 7. The CDR3 runs 15 residues. The CDR3 DNA is TGTGCCATCAGTGAGACAACTAGCGGGAGCTGGGAGCAGTACTTC. Amino acids: CAISETTSGSWEQYF.

The chain employs TRBV7-9 and TRBJ1-1; the D gene is possibly TRBD1 (6 bases). The CDR3 runs 16 residues. The germline gives CDR1 SEHNR, CDR2 FQNEAQ (reference sequence). V was cut by 1 base and J by 1 base, with 13 bases left in between. The CDR3 spells CASSLVRGERNTEAFF. DNA for the CDR3: TGTGCCAGCAGCTTAGTTAGGGGGGAGAGGAACACTGAAGCTTTCTTT.

This clone is a singleton in its sample. The chain has TRBV11-3 and TRBJ1-3; D gene uncertain. Trimming removed 0 bases at V and 0 bases at J, with 12 bases between. CDR1 is SGHNT, CDR2 YENEEA, per germline. The CDR3 totals 17 residues. The CDR3 DNA reads TGTGCCAGCAGCTTAGAGGGGTCAGCCAACTCTGGAAACACCATATATTTT. This translates into CASSLEGSANSGNTIYF.

This clone was picked up a small number of times. This chain connects TRBV5-1 to TRBJ2-3, with D possibly being TRBD1 (6 bases). This CDR3 has 15 residues. The germline V gene encodes CDR1 SGHRS and CDR2 YFSETQ. V gave up 1 base and J gave up 2 bases, with 11 bases separating them. Here the CDR3 DNA reads TGCGCCAGCAGCTTGTTACAGGGTTACACAGATACGCAGTATTTT. Protein sequence: CASSLLQGYTDTQYF.

The chain uses TRBV11-2 and TRBJ2-5; no reliable D call. Trimming removed 0 bases from V and 4 bases from J, with 18 bases in between. The V gene's germline CDR1 is SGHAT and CDR2 FQNNGV. The CDR3 runs to 17 residues. CDR3 in amino acids: CASSLDSQLGRRETQYF. CDR3 sequence (DNA): TGTGCCAGCAGCTTAGATTCCCAATTGGGTAGGAGAGAGACCCAGTACTTC.

This clone was counted once. The V and J genes are TRBV9 and TRBJ2-7; TRBD1 aligns across 9 bases. The germline gives CDR1 SGDLS, CDR2 YYNGEE. This CDR3 has 15 residues. Losses at the gene ends were 3 bases for V and 3 bases for J; bases not matched to a gene: 7. The CDR3 nucleotides are TGTGCCAGCAGCGCATCCGGGACAGGGATCTACGAGCAGTACTTC. Amino acid sequence: CASSASGTGIYEQYF.

V gene TRBV11-3 combines with J gene TRBJ2-4; a possible D gene is TRBD1 (5 bases). Germline CDR1 is SGHNT and CDR2 is YENEEA. The CDR3 has 16 amino acids. V was trimmed by 2 bases and J by 1 base, leaving 12 bases between them. CDR3 coding DNA: TGTGCCAGCAGCTTATTTGGGGCAGGTGCCAAAAACATTCAGTACTTC. This codes for CASSLFGAGAKNIQYF.

This clone has only a few counts. The chain is built from TRBV14 and TRBJ2-1; the D gene is possibly TRBD1 (5 bases). Trimming cost V 4 bases and J 2 bases, with 18 bases left between them. CDR1 is SGHDN and CDR2 is FVKESK in the germline V gene. The CDR3 loop spans 17 amino acids. CDR3 nucleotide sequence: TGTGCCAGCAGCCTCTACCGACAGCCCTTAACCTACAATGAGCAGTTCTTC. Its translation is CASSLYRQPLTYNEQFF.

The genes are TRBV29-1 and TRBJ1-2, with unresolved D. This CDR3 has 16 amino acids. With 4 bases removed from V and 6 bases from J, the gap between germline ends came to 24 bases. CDR1 is SQVTM, CDR2 ANQGSEA, per germline. The CDR3: CSVVDPFNGPGDGYTF. For the CDR3, the DNA is TGCAGCGTTGTAGACCCCTTCAACGGCCCGGGTGATGGCTACACCTTC.

For the CDR3, the DNA is TGTGCCAGCAGCTTACTCTTTCCGGCAAATGAAAAACTGTTTTTT. Amino acids: CASSLLFPANEKLFF. V usage is TRBV7-8 and J usage is TRBJ1-4, with no clear D. The CDR3 covers 15 residues. Deletions cut 2 bases from V and 5 bases from J, with 12 bases between. The V gene's germline CDR1 is SGHVS and CDR2 FQNEAQ.

This chain joins TRBV29-1 and TRBJ2-3; 9 bases are a match to TRBD1. The germline gives CDR1 SQVTM, CDR2 ANQGSEA. V dropped 7 bases and J dropped 0; count of bases not matched to a gene: 8. The CDR3 totals 15 residues. The CDR3 DNA follows: TGCAGCGGGGAGCAACAGGGGGCTAGCACAGATACGCAGTATTTT. This translates into CSGEQQGASTDTQYF.

This sequence joins TRBV28 and TRBJ1-2; 8 nucleotides agree with TRBD1. This CDR3 has 13 residues. Looked up from germline, CDR1 is MDHEN and CDR2 is SYDVKM. The ends lost 5 bases at V and 2 bases at J; junction bases unmatched: 1. CDR3 DNA: TGTGCCAGCAGTCGGGACAGGAACTATGGCTACACCTTC. It encodes CASSRDRNYGYTF.

V and J are TRBV6-1 and TRBJ2-3, with TRBD2 identical over 9 bases. CDR3 length: 14 amino acids. Trimming took 7 bases from V and 1 from J; bases not matched to a gene: 3. CDR1 is MNHNS and CDR2 is SASEGT in the germline V gene. The CDR3 bases are TGTGCCAGCAAAAGGACTAGCGGCACAGATACGCAGTATTTT. It translates to CASKRTSGTDTQYF.